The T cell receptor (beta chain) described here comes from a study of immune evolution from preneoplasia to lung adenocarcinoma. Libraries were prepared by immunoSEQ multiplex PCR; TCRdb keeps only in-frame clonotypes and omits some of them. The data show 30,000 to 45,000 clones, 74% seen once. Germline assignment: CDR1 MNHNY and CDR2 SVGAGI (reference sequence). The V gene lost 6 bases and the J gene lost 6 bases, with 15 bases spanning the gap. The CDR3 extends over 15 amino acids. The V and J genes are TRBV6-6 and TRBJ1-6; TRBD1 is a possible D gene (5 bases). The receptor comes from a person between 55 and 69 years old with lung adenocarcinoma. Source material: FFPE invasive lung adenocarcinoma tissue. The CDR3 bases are TGTGCCAGCAGACAGGATTCCACATCTAATTCACCCCTCCACTTT. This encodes CASRQDSTSNSPLHF.